Given below is one TCR beta chain in context. As yet, its antigen is unknown. Trimming at V came to 3 bases and at J to 4 bases, leaving 9 bases not matched to a gene. The CDR3 totals 16 residues. This specimen comes from a study of T cell repertoires in cytomegalovirus infection. On the study more broadly: In public TCR beta signatures, there were indications of both CMV infection and matching HLA type.

TCRdb redid the calling of the reads with MiXCR, one entry per CDR3 protein. This sample carries around 300,000 distinct CDR3 sequences, under 25% of them seen once, and the ten largest clones take approximately 20%. The receptor was derived from a human donor in good health (CMV status not recorded). Some clones in this sample may be carry-over from other donors' samples. The source material was cultured PBMCs, sampled from culture after CMV antigen stimulation. This chain uses TRBV12-3 or TRBV12-4 with TRBJ2-3, with 8 bases identical to TRBD1. CDR3 amino acids: CASSFGSQGASDTQYF. The CDR3, as DNA: TGTGCCAGCAGTTTCGGTAGCCAGGGGGCATCAGATACGCAGTATTTT.